This T cell receptor beta chain is from a study of blood T cell repertoires in COVID-19. The length of the CDR3 is 13 residues. Germline loops: CDR1 MNHEY, CDR2 SVGAGI. V was clipped by 7 bases and J by 6 bases, with 13 bases between them. Only in-frame clones appear in the TCRdb table, and some are missing; sequencing was by immunoSEQ multiplex PCR. Of around 260,000 clones in the sample, approximately 86% were seen once. The chain couples TRBV6-5 to TRBJ2-1; D is undetermined. The receptor was isolated from a woman aged 55-70 years with COVID-19, enrolled during active disease. The sequenced sample consisted of peripheral blood. DNA of the CDR3: TGTGCCAGCATTCTGGGTTCGGGCAATGAGCAGTTCTTC. Amino acids: CASILGSGNEQFF.